This T cell receptor (beta chain) was profiled in a study of cytomegalovirus exposure and HLA in healthy donors. The PCR contained 60 Vbeta and 13 Jbeta primers. Original handling: Around 76 million unique TCR beta chains, roughly 10 million shared, were counted in a later analysis. The repertoire was sequenced with immunoSEQ multiplex PCR; TCRdb's copy has only in-frame clones and lacks some. That table supplies the V and J calls and clone size; D and trimming were determined from the DNA. The sample has 150,000 to 200,000 clones; about three quarters are singletons. Regarding this clone: The antigen is not known.

Study-level results: Per a later analysis, about 17,000 TCR beta sequences showed association with HLA alleles at 0.05 false discovery rate. The classifier reportedly diagnosed cytomegalovirus status with high specificity and sensitivity. A later analysis found TCR association rates differed by HLA locus, highest for DRB1 and lowest for HLA-C.

The CDR3 runs 14 residues. J was trimmed by 3 bases and V by 6 bases; bases with no gene match: 5. In germline, CDR1 is MNHNS, CDR2 SASEGT. Material: PBMCs. J is TRBJ1-5 and V is TRBV6-1; 7 nucleotides match TRBD1. The TCR was taken from a woman aged 40 to 50 in good health and CMV-seronegative. The DNA of the CDR3 is TGTGCCAGCAGACACGGACAGGACAATCAGCCCCAGCATTTT. Protein: CASRHGQDNQPQHF.